This is a list of T cell receptor beta chains from one sample in a study of T-cell memory formation after mild COVID-19. TCRdb reprocessed the 5' RACE reads via MiXCR and lists one record per CDR3 protein. The sample has just under 550,000 distinct CDR3 sequences; roughly 21% are singletons. Material for sequencing was PBMCs or a T cell subset sorted from them (not recorded which). These receptors all come from an adult woman who had mild COVID-19 (a few samples of this study predate the infection). Cell type and time point are not known. The conserved cysteine and the conserved F or W are not part of the CDR3 here. The order of the fields is CDR3 protein, J gene, V gene, D gene. The D gene is left open where the match is weak.

CDR3 protein: ASSFGQGLTEAF; J gene: TRBJ1-1; V gene: TRBV5-1; D gene: TRBD1
CDR3 protein: ASSLARTFRATEAF; J gene: TRBJ1-1; V gene: TRBV7-2; D gene: -
CDR3 protein: ASSLGDSGAPASTDTQY; J gene: TRBJ2-3; V gene: TRBV7-6; D gene: TRBD2
CDR3 protein: ATSDLFTGFSEQY; J gene: TRBJ2-7; V gene: TRBV24-1; D gene: -
CDR3 protein: ASSLTARGDTQY; J gene: TRBJ2-3; V gene: TRBV6-5; D gene: -
CDR3 protein: ASSLFEGRKDIQY; J gene: TRBJ2-4; V gene: TRBV7-2; D gene: -
CDR3 protein: ASSRGVSYEQY; J gene: TRBJ2-7; V gene: TRBV7-6; D gene: -
CDR3 protein: AWSMLREKLF; J gene: TRBJ1-4; V gene: TRBV30; D gene: -
CDR3 protein: ASSYTRAKNIQY; J gene: TRBJ2-4; V gene: TRBV6-5; D gene: -
CDR3 protein: ASSLLGQGGTGELF; J gene: TRBJ2-2; V gene: TRBV19; D gene: TRBD1
CDR3 protein: ATYLRTDYNQPQH; J gene: TRBJ1-5; V gene: TRBV12-3/TRBV12-4; D gene: -
CDR3 protein: ASSPTGQRKYGYT; J gene: TRBJ1-2; V gene: TRBV12-3/TRBV12-4; D gene: -
CDR3 protein: ASSLGGDNQPQH; J gene: TRBJ1-5; V gene: TRBV5-1; D gene: -
CDR3 protein: ASSRGLAGEGHNEQF; J gene: TRBJ2-1; V gene: TRBV4-2; D gene: TRBD2
CDR3 protein: ASSGRDPLGTDTQY; J gene: TRBJ2-3; V gene: TRBV5-1; D gene: -
CDR3 protein: ASSYSGTNTGELF; J gene: TRBJ2-2; V gene: TRBV6-5; D gene: -
CDR3 protein: ASGPTPGLTEAF; J gene: TRBJ1-1; V gene: TRBV12-5; D gene: -
CDR3 protein: ASSYSTQGQPQH; J gene: TRBJ1-5; V gene: TRBV6-5; D gene: -
CDR3 protein: ASSSTGTSNTGELF; J gene: TRBJ2-2; V gene: TRBV7-9; D gene: -
CDR3 protein: ASRITGGGGEKLF; J gene: TRBJ1-4; V gene: TRBV5-1; D gene: TRBD1
CDR3 protein: ASSTPGLAVDTQY; J gene: TRBJ2-3; V gene: TRBV18; D gene: TRBD2
CDR3 protein: ASSSSLGNGRALGEAGPHTQY; J gene: TRBJ2-3; V gene: TRBV7-9; D gene: -
CDR3 protein: AISDDSGVIDYGYT; J gene: TRBJ1-2; V gene: TRBV10-3; D gene: -
CDR3 protein: ASSLLPYGDRGGTEAF; J gene: TRBJ1-1; V gene: TRBV11-2; D gene: TRBD1